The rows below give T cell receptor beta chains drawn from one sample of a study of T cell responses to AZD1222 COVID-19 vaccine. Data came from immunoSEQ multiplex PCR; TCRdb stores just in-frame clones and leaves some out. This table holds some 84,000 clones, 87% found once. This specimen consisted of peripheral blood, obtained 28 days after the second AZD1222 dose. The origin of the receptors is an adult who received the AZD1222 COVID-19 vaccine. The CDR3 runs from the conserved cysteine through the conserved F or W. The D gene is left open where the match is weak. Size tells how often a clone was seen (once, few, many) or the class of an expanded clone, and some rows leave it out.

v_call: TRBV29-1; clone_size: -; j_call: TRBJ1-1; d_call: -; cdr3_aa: CSVRDSMNTEAFF; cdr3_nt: TGCAGCGTTAGAGACAGCATGAACACTGAAGCTTTCTTT
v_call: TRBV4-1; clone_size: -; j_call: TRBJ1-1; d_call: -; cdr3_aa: CASSQGVNEAFF; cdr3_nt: TGCGCCAGCAGCCAAGGCGTTAACGAAGCTTTCTTT
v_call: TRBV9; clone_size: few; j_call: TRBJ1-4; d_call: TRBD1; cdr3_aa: CASSAQDRGKLFF; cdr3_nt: TGTGCCAGCAGCGCCCAGGACAGGGGGAAACTGTTTTTT
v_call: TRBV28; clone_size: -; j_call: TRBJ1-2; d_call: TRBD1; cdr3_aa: CASSLPLSTGDNYGYTF; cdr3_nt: TGTGCCAGCAGTTTGCCCCTCTCGACAGGGGACAACTATGGCTACACCTTC
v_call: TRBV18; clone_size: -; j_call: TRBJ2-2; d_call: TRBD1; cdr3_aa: CASSRGTGDTGELFF; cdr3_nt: TGTGCCAGCTCACGGGGGACAGGGGACACCGGGGAGCTGTTTTTT
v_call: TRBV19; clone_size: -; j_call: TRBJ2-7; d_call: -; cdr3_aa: CASSIGTGKVYEQYF; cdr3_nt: TGTGCCAGTAGTATAGGAACAGGGAAGGTGTACGAGCAGTACTTC
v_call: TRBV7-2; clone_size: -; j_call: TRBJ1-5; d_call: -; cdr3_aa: CASSLWGGGQPQHF; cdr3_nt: TGTGCCAGCAGCTTATGGGGGGGCGGGCAGCCCCAGCATTTT
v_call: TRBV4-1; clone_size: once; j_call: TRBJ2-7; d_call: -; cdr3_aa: CASSQDHGQSSYEQYF; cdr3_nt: TGCGCCAGCAGCCAAGATCACGGACAGAGCTCCTACGAGCAGTACTTC
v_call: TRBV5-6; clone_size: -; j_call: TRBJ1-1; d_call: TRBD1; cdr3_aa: CASTRGGRGEAFF; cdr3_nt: TGTGCCAGCACCAGAGGGGGCAGGGGTGAAGCTTTCTTT
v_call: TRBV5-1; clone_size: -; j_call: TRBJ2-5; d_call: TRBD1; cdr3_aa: CASSPMTGLETQYF; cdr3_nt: TGCGCCAGCAGCCCGATGACAGGGTTGGAGACCCAGTACTTC
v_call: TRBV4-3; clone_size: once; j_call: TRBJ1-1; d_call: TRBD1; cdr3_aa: CASSPQPGGAGNTEAFF; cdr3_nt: TGCGCCAGCAGCCCCCAGCCAGGGGGTGCCGGGAACACTGAAGCTTTCTTT
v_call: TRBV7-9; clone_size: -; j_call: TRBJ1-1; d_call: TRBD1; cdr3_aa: CASSSTTGGVEAFF; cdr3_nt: TGTGCCAGCAGCTCGACTACAGGGGGCGTCGAAGCTTTCTTT
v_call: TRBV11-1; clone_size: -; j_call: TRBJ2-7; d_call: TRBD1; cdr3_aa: CASSSPGQGAYEQYF; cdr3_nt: TGTGCCAGCAGCTCTCCGGGACAGGGGGCCTACGAGCAGTACTTC
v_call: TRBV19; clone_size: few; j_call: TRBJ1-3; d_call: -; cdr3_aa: CATQEQLSGNTIYF; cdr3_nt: TGTGCCACCCAGGAACAGCTCTCTGGAAACACCATATATTTT
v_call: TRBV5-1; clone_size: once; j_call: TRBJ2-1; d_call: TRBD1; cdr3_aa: CASSRMTGVDNEQFF; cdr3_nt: TGCGCCAGCAGCCGAATGACAGGGGTAGACAATGAGCAGTTCTTC
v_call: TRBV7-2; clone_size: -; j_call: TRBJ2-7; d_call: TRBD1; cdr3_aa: CASSLALRGTGSSYEQYF; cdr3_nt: TGTGCCAGCAGCTTAGCTCTTAGGGGGACAGGGAGTAGCTACGAGCAGTACTTC
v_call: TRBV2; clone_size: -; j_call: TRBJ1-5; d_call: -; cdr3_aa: CASSERTVWNQPQHF; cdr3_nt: TGTGCCAGCAGTGAAAGGACAGTTTGGAATCAGCCCCAGCATTTT
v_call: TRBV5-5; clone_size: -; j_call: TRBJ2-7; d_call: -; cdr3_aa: CASSSRGRADEQYF; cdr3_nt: TGTGCCAGCAGCTCCCGGGGCAGGGCGGACGAGCAGTACTTC
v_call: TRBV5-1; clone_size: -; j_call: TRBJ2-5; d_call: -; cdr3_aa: CASSLARGAETQYF; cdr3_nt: TGCGCCAGCAGCTTGGCACGGGGGGCGGAGACCCAGTACTTC
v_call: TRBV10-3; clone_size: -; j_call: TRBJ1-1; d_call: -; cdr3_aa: CAISDGGAGAEAFF; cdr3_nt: TGTGCCATCAGTGATGGGGGCGCCGGGGCTGAAGCTTTCTTT
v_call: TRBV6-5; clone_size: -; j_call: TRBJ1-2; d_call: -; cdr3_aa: CASRHPGFYGYTF; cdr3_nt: TGTGCCAGCAGACACCCGGGGTTCTATGGCTACACCTTC
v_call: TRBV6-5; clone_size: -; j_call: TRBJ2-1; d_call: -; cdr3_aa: CASSYRAGDMNEQFF; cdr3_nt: TGTGCCAGCAGTTACAGGGCCGGGGATATGAATGAGCAGTTCTTC
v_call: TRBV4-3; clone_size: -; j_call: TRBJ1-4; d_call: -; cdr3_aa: CASSQGQGGEKLFF; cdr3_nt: TGCGCCAGCAGCCAAGGTCAGGGAGGTGAAAAACTGTTTTTT
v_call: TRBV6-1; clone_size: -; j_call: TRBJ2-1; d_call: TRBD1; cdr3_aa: CASSEAIRGRGRRNEQFF; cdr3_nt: TGTGCCAGCAGTGAAGCGATCCGGGGCAGGGGGCGAAGGAATGAGCAGTTCTTC
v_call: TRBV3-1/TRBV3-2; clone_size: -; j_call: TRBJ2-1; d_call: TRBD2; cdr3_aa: CASSQDLGAGGPNEQFF; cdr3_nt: TGTGCCAGCAGCCAAGATCTAGGAGCGGGGGGGCCTAATGAGCAGTTCTTC
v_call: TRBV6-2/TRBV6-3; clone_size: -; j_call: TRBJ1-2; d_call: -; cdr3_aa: CASSWPGSNYGYTF; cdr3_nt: TGTGCCAGCAGTTGGCCGGGCAGCAACTATGGCTACACCTTC
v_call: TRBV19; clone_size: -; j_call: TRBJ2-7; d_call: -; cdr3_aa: CASSARSSVEQYF; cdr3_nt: TGTGCCAGTAGTGCCCGATCATCAGTCGAGCAGTACTTC
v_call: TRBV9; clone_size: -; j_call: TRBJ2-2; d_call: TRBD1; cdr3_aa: CASRSRRTGDTGELFF; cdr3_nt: TGTGCCAGCAGGTCGCGAAGGACAGGCGACACCGGGGAGCTGTTTTTT
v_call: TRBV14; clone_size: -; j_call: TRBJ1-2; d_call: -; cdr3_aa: CASSSLNPDSYGYTF; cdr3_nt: TGTGCCAGCAGCTCCCTTAACCCGGACAGCTATGGCTACACCTTC
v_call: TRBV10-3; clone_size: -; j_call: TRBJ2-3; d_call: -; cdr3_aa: CAISEQDGYTDTQYF; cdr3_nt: TGTGCCATCAGTGAGCAGGACGGTTACACAGATACGCAGTATTTT
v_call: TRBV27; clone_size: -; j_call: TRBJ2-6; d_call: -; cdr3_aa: CASSLRTPWGASSGANVLTF; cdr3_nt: TGTGCCAGCAGTTTGCGGACCCCTTGGGGGGCGAGCTCTGGGGCCAACGTCCTGACTTTC
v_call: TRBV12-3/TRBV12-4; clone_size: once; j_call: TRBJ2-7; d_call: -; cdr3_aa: CASRTRQHYEQYF; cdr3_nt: TGTGCCAGCAGAACCCGACAGCACTACGAGCAGTACTTC
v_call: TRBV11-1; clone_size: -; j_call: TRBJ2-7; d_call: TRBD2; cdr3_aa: CASSLRGLAENYEQYF; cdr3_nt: TGTGCCAGCAGCTTACGAGGACTAGCGGAAAACTACGAGCAGTACTTC
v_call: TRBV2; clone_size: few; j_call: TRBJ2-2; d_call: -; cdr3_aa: CASSTRRDTYTGELFF; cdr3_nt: TGTGCCAGCAGCACACGTCGGGACACCTACACCGGGGAGCTGTTTTTT
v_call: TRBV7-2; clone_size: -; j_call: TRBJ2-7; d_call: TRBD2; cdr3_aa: CASSSSGLAGAYEQYF; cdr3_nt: TGTGCCAGCAGCTCATCGGGACTAGCGGGGGCCTACGAGCAGTACTTC
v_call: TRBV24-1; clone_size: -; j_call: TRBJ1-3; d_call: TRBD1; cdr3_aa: CATSDPGTAGNTIYF; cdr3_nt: TGTGCCACCAGTGATCCCGGGACAGCTGGAAACACCATATATTTT
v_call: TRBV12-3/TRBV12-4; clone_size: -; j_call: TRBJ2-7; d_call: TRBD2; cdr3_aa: CASSPWGGEQYF; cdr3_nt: TGTGCCAGCAGTCCATGGGGGGGCGAGCAGTACTTC